These T cell receptor beta chains were read from a single sample in a study of blood T cell repertoires in COVID-19. Repertoires were generated with immunoSEQ multiplex PCR, while TCRdb's copy carries only in-frame clones and drops some. The sample includes some 180,000 clones, approximately 91% of them seen just once. Sequenced input: peripheral blood. All receptors derive from a man aged 18 to 30 with COVID-19, enrolled during active disease. Both conserved end residues are trimmed from each CDR3. The order of the fields is CDR3 length, V gene, J gene, CDR3 protein.

length: 14; V: TRBV28; J: TRBJ1-1; CDR3: ASSSPGTGVNTEAF
length: 12; V: TRBV6-1; J: TRBJ2-7; CDR3: ASSEATGAYEQY
length: 14; V: TRBV5-4; J: TRBJ2-7; CDR3: ASSPRGLAGGHEQY
length: 12; V: TRBV7-2; J: TRBJ2-7; CDR3: ASRPGTGSYEQY
length: 14; V: TRBV9; J: TRBJ1-1; CDR3: ASSVDIGGGDTEAF
length: 12; V: TRBV6-5; J: TRBJ2-7; CDR3: ASSWRQGPSEQY
length: 14; V: TRBV5-1; J: TRBJ2-3; CDR3: ASSLEGRGGTDTQY
length: 13; V: TRBV6-6; J: TRBJ1-6; CDR3: ASSYSGSGFSPLH
length: 11; V: TRBV5-1; J: TRBJ1-2; CDR3: ASSSRGIYGYT
length: 12; V: TRBV27; J: TRBJ2-7; CDR3: ASRGTGNLYEQY
length: 14; V: TRBV2; J: TRBJ2-1; CDR3: ASSYRGLSAYNEQF
length: 13; V: TRBV9; J: TRBJ1-3; CDR3: ASSVVPDSGNTIY
length: 13; V: TRBV19; J: TRBJ2-2; CDR3: ASSQGQLNTGELF
length: 10; V: TRBV9; J: TRBJ2-7; CDR3: ASSGLADEQY
length: 12; V: TRBV11-2; J: TRBJ2-7; CDR3: ASSLVPGAYEQY
length: 10; V: TRBV6-2/TRBV6-3; J: TRBJ2-7; CDR3: ASSYLPGEQY
length: 13; V: TRBV28; J: TRBJ2-7; CDR3: ASSTTGQAPIRQY
length: 11; V: TRBV5-8; J: TRBJ1-5; CDR3: ASSLGGDQPQH
length: 11; V: TRBV7-2; J: TRBJ2-2; CDR3: ASSPGGPGELF
length: 13; V: TRBV30; J: TRBJ2-2; CDR3: AWSIGQGSPGELF
length: 13; V: TRBV19; J: TRBJ2-7; CDR3: ASSILRAGSYEQY
length: 13; V: TRBV6-5; J: TRBJ2-7; CDR3: ASSPHREWGYEQY
length: 13; V: TRBV27; J: TRBJ1-2; CDR3: ASSPRQGPNYGYT
length: 15; V: TRBV4-1; J: TRBJ2-1; CDR3: ASSQVVSGRGTNEQF
length: 10; V: TRBV2; J: TRBJ2-7; CDR3: ASLQVSYEQY
length: 13; V: TRBV7-2; J: TRBJ1-2; CDR3: ASSPVFGQGGGYT
length: 12; V: TRBV25-1; J: TRBJ2-7; CDR3: ASSGRDRGNEQY
length: 12; V: TRBV6-5; J: TRBJ1-4; CDR3: ASSSQGAEWELF
length: 12; V: TRBV27; J: TRBJ1-2; CDR3: ASSPVGGGFGYT
length: 12; V: TRBV11-2; J: TRBJ2-7; CDR3: ASSTGTGGFEQY
length: 12; V: TRBV27; J: TRBJ1-6; CDR3: ASSLTGPTSPLH
length: 12; V: TRBV19; J: TRBJ2-7; CDR3: ASSKGQGLYEQY
length: 16; V: TRBV18; J: TRBJ2-2; CDR3: ASSPQKAGGANTGELF
length: 13; V: TRBV7-2; J: TRBJ2-7; CDR3: ASTSPDRGYYEQY
length: 13; V: TRBV6-5; J: TRBJ2-7; CDR3: ASSSLTGQGGEQY
length: 11; V: TRBV27; J: TRBJ2-7; CDR3: ASSVQGGYEQY
length: 11; V: TRBV5-6; J: TRBJ2-7; CDR3: ASSFGRDYEQY
length: 13; V: TRBV28; J: TRBJ2-7; CDR3: ASSPPGQGPYEQY
length: 15; V: TRBV11-2; J: TRBJ2-1; CDR3: ASSLARDSLTYNEQF
length: 10; V: TRBV4-1; J: TRBJ1-1; CDR3: ASSKAGGTAF
length: 13; V: TRBV7-3; J: TRBJ2-1; CDR3: ASSLISGITNEQF
length: 14; V: TRBV2; J: TRBJ2-7; CDR3: ASSITLAGAGHEQY
length: 11; V: TRBV19; J: TRBJ2-7; CDR3: ASSIMSSYEQY
length: 12; V: TRBV9; J: TRBJ2-3; CDR3: ASSVSGPTDTQY
length: 14; V: TRBV18; J: TRBJ2-3; CDR3: ASSPISGQASDTQY
length: 12; V: TRBV27; J: TRBJ2-4; CDR3: ASQRQGTKNIQY
length: 11; V: TRBV29-1; J: TRBJ2-2; CDR3: SVGPPGTGELF